This T cell receptor beta chain was retrieved from a study of cytomegalovirus exposure and HLA in healthy donors. Study-wide background: Some 80 million unique TCRs from HLA-typed donors were held in an early data release.

A few counts support this clone. CDR1 is SGHRS, CDR2 YFSETQ, per germline. The ends were cut back, 2 bases at V and 1 base at J, with 10 bases in the middle. The CDR3 is 14 residues long. The PCR had 60 Vbeta and 13 Jbeta primers. Using immunoSEQ multiplex PCR, the repertoire was profiled, and TCRdb retains in-frame clones only, with some absent. The sample lists approximately 100,000 clones; about 80% were seen once. What was sequenced was PBMCs. This clonotype originated in a woman between 40 and 55 years old in good health and CMV-seropositive. V usage is TRBV5-1 and J usage is TRBJ2-7, with D possibly matching TRBD1 (6 bases). The CDR3 sequence is CASSLNRASYEQYF. The DNA for the CDR3 is TGCGCCAGCAGCTTAAACAGGGCTTCCTACGAGCAGTACTTC. The variable domain in full, with the rest retrieved from reference TRBV5-1 and TRBJ2-7, is KAGVTQTPRYLIKTRGQQVTLSCSPISGHRSVSWYQQTPGQGLQFLFEYFSETQRNKGNFPGRFSGRQFSNSRSEMNVSTLELGDSALYLCASSLNRASYEQYFGPGTRLTVT.